The sequence of this T cell receptor beta chain was determined in a study of T cells in tuberculosis. Sequencing used immunoSEQ multiplex PCR; TCRdb keeps in-frame clones, though not all of them. The table has approximately 35,000 clones, roughly 95% seen once. The CDR3 runs 15 residues. V was pared by 5 bases and J by 6 bases, with 20 bases between. Germline CDR1 LNHDA, CDR2 SQIVND (reference sequence). The genes are TRBV19 and TRBJ2-7; a possible D gene is TRBD2 (6 bases). This sequence was found in a donor between 5 and 29 years old with latent tuberculosis or without tuberculosis infection. The sequenced sample consisted of PBMCs. The CDR3 loop is CASSSHLVGGREQYF. The CDR3 DNA follows: TGTGCCAGTAGTTCCCATCTTGTCGGGGGTCGCGAGCAGTACTTC.